The clone carrying this TCR beta chain was detected ten times or more. Its antigen remains unknown. CDR3 length: 17 amino acids. Germline CDR1 is MNHNY and CDR2 is SVGAGI (reference sequence). The V end was cut by 0 bases, the J end by 6 bases, with 15 bases between. This sample stems from a study of CD8+CD57+ T cells in acquired aplastic anemia. Patients chosen for sequencing had shown CD8+CD57+ cell expansion by flow cytometry. The study sampled blood from patients who had received no therapy. TCR beta VDJ and CDR3 profiling used genomic DNA as template. MiXCR, applied by TCRdb to the reads, yields one record per CDR3 protein. The sample has 250,000 or so distinct CDR3 sequences; 47% are singletons. Study conclusions and caveats: Patients and controls had in common 25 to 35 CD8+ CDR3 sequences.

The J gene is TRBJ1-6, the V gene TRBV6-6; D is undetermined. The sequence was collected from a human donor with aplastic anemia. Sequencing input: sorted CD4+, CD8+, or CD8+CD57+ T cells (not recorded which) from PBMCs. This CDR3 is CASSYSSGPETNSPLHF. CDR3 bases: TGTGCCAGCAGTTACTCGTCGGGCCCGGAAACTAATTCACCCCTCCACTTT.